Following are 10 T cell receptor beta chains from one sample sequenced in a study of T cells in Graves' hyperthyroidism and ophthalmopathy. Amplification yielded TCR beta CDR3 regions, with RNA transcripts as the source. A set of HTBI primers served as the primers for a first-round RT-PCR of the TCR CDR3. MiXCR, run by TCRdb on the multiplex PCR reads, gives a single entry per CDR3 protein. The sample carries around 280,000 distinct CDR3 sequences, roughly 13% recorded once. The sequencing sample was made of blood. These TCRs come from a woman in her thirties or forties with Graves' hyperthyroidism.

J is TRBJ2-5 and V is TRBV4-2; weak D call: TRBD1 (5 bases). The CDR3 loop spans 16 amino acids. Germline values: CDR1 LGHNA, CDR2 YNFKEQ. Trimming took off 0 bases at V and 2 bases at J, with 13 bases between the two ends. CDR3 amino acids: CASSQDGRGQQETQYF. Written as DNA, the CDR3 is TGTGCCAGCAGCCAAGATGGAAGGGGCCAGCAAGAGACCCAGTACTTC.

This rearrangement joins TRBV3-1 to TRBJ1-4, with a possible D match to TRBD1 (5 bases). Germline loops: CDR1 LGHDT, CDR2 YNNKEL (reference sequence). V gave up 4 bases and J gave up 7 bases, with 13 bases separating them. The CDR3 runs 14 residues. In DNA form, the CDR3 reads TGTGCCAGCAGCCCAAGGCAGGGAAGTGAAAAACTGTTTTTT. This codes for CASSPRQGSEKLFF.

This clonotype appeared many times. The chain uses TRBV7-3 and TRBJ2-1; 9 bases match TRBD2. V lost 6 bases, J lost 5 bases, and 2 bases stayed unmatched. The V gene's germline CDR1 is SGHTA and CDR2 FQGTGA. This CDR3 spans 13 amino acids. The CDR3 spells CASSWTSDNEQFF. The DNA for the CDR3 is TGTGCCAGCAGTTGGACTAGCGACAATGAGCAGTTCTTC.

This clonotype came up many times. The chain links TRBV29-1 to TRBJ1-2; weak D call: TRBD1 (6 bases). The CDR3 runs to 11 residues. CDR1 and CDR2 (germline): SQVTM, ANQGSEA. Trimming stripped 6 bases from V and 8 bases from J, with 13 bases between. CDR3 in DNA: TGCAGCGTGATAGACAGGATGGGCTACACCTTC. Its protein is CSVIDRMGYTF.

CDR3 coding DNA: TGCAGCGTTGGGACAGATTATAATTCACCCCTCCACTTT. Its translation: CSVGTDYNSPLHF. The chain employs TRBV29-1 and TRBJ1-6; TRBD1 might be the D (6 bases). V lost 4 bases, J lost 4 bases, and 8 bases lay in between. Germline CDR1 is SQVTM and CDR2 is ANQGSEA. The CDR3 runs to 13 residues.

The chain joins TRBV29-1 to TRBJ2-7; 8 bases fit TRBD1. The V gene end was trimmed by 4 bases and the J gene end by 3 bases; junction bases not matched to a gene: 5. There are 13 residues in the CDR3. The germline gives CDR1 SQVTM, CDR2 ANQGSEA. The CDR3 DNA reads TGCAGCGTTGTTTGGACAGGGAGCTACGAGCAGTACTTC. Amino acids: CSVVWTGSYEQYF.

In this sample, this clonotype turned up many times. The V call is TRBV20-1, the J call TRBJ1-5; the match to TRBD1 covers 7 bases. The V and J ends lost 2 bases and 5 bases, in that order; junction bases with no gene match: 9. The CDR3 sequence is 15 residues long. Germline V CDR1 and CDR2: DFQATT, SNEGSKA (reference sequence). The DNA of the CDR3 is TGCAGTGCTAGACGGACAGGAATAAGGTATCAGCCCCAGCATTTT. It encodes CSARRTGIRYQPQHF.

There are many counts of this clonotype. The rearrangement uses TRBV20-1 and TRBJ2-1; D is ambiguous. CDR3 length: 12 residues. Trimming removed 3 bases from V and 6 bases from J, with 9 bases in between. Germline CDR1 reads DFQATT; CDR2 reads SNEGSKA (reference sequence). The CDR3 reads CSASEGRNEQFF. Here the CDR3 DNA reads TGCAGTGCTAGCGAAGGCCGCAATGAGCAGTTCTTC.

This sequence joins TRBV20-1 and TRBJ2-1; D not certain. Between the trimmed V and J ends, which lost 3 bases and 8 bases, there was a span of 8 bases. The CDR3 extends over 11 amino acids. The germline CDR1 and CDR2 sequences are DFQATT and SNEGSKA (reference sequence). CDR3 amino acids: CSASSLDEQFF. DNA of the CDR3: TGCAGTGCTAGCAGTTTGGATGAGCAGTTCTTC.

Many counts were recorded for this clonotype. The chain joins TRBV9 to TRBJ1-3, with unresolved D. Germline CDR1 and CDR2: SGDLS and YYNGEE. This CDR3 is 13 amino acids long. The V end was cut by 0 bases, the J end by 4 bases, with 5 bases between. The CDR3 DNA follows: TGTGCCAGCAGCGTAGGGGAAGGAAACACCATATATTTT. This encodes CASSVGEGNTIYF. Full variable domain (rest looked up from reference TRBV9 and TRBJ1-3): DSGVTQTPKHLITATGQRVTLRCSPRSGDLSVYWYQQSLDQGLQFLIQYYNGEERAKGNILERFSAQQFPDLHSELNLSSLELGDSALYFCASSVGEGNTIYFGEGSWLTVV.